This TCR beta chain is drawn from a study of T cell repertoires and HLA-DP antigens. For pre-culture CD4+ samples, the target was approximately 190,000 T cell genomes. Some clones are missing from TCRdb's copy, which holds only in-frame ones; the method was immunoSEQ multiplex PCR. This sample has approximately 100,000 clones, with around nine tenths found just once. Losses at the gene ends were 4 bases for V and 1 base for J; bases not matched to a gene: 7. The CDR3 totals 15 residues. Germline CDR1 is GTSNPN and CDR2 is SVGIG (reference sequence). Note on this clone: Its target is not known.

This rearrangement joins TRBV30 to TRBJ1-1; 9 nucleotides line up with TRBD1. Sequencing input: CD4+ T cells from PBMCs. The sequence was collected from a man aged 50-60 years in good health and CMV-seronegative. CDR3 loop: CAWTYGDRENTEAFF. The CDR3 bases are TGTGCCTGGACCTATGGGGACAGGGAGAACACTGAAGCTTTCTTT.